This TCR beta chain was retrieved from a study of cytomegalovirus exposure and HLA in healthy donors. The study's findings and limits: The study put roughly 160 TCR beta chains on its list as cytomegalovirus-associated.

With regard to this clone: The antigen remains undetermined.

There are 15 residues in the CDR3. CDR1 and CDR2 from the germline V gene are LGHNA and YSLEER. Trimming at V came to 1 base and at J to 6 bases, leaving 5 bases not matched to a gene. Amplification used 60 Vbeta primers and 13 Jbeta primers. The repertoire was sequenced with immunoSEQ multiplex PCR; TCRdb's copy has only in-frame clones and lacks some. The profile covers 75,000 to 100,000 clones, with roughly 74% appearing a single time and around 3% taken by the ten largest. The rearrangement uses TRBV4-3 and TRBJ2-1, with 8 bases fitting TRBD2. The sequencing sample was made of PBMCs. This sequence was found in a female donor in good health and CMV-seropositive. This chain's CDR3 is CASSQARTSFNEQFF. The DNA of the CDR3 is TGCGCCAGCAGCCAAGCACGGACTAGCTTCAATGAGCAGTTCTTC.